This TCR beta chain was captured by sequencing in a study of Graves' ophthalmopathy and Graves' hyperthyroidism. Overall study results and limits: Ophthalmopathy was separated from stable hyperthyroidism by a 13-signature model with approximately 90% sensitivity and around 81% specificity. Blood shared most expanded thyroid clonotypes above 0.001 frequency.

From RNA, the CDR3 regions of TCR beta chains were amplified and sequenced. A first-round RT-PCR used HTBI primers, followed by a second-round multiplex PCR. One entry per CDR3 protein, called by TCRdb with MiXCR from the multiplex PCR reads. The sample consists of over a million distinct CDR3 sequences, roughly two fifths of them appearing once. Per germline, CDR1 LNHDA and CDR2 SQIVND (reference sequence). Trimming pared 5 bases from V and 0 bases from J, leaving 4 bases between. This CDR3 is 12 amino acids long. This clonotype has a handful of counts. The antigen remains undetermined. No conserved phenylalanine or tryptophan ends this CDR3, so it is likely a read error. Hyperthyroidism patients had new diagnoses, durations under 2 months, and ages of 18 to 65. Lactation, pregnancy, uncontrolled infections and other autoimmune diseases were all grounds for excluding patients.

Source material: peripheral blood or thyroid tissue (not recorded which). The genes are TRBV19 and TRBJ1-2; D is ambiguous. This clonotype was obtained from an adult man with Graves' hyperthyroidism. The CDR3 DNA follows: TGTGCCAGTAGTCAGTCTAACTATGGCTACACCCTC. Amino acids: CASSQSNYGYTL.